Following are 20 T cell receptor beta chains from one sample sequenced in a study of molecular identifiers for immune sequencing clone quantification. TCRdb processed the PCR reads anew with MiXCR; each CDR3 protein has one entry. The table includes approximately 590,000 distinct CDR3 sequences, less than 30% detected once. The sequenced material came from naive CD8+ T cells from blood, with Jurkat cell RNA spiked in. Indicated subset: FACS-sorted CD8+CD4-CCR7+CD45RA+ naive T cells. The origin of the receptors is a human donor in good health. Some libraries in this study had Jurkat cell RNA spiked in.

A remark on this clonotype: Given a much more abundant clone one base away, this may be a read error. DNA of the CDR3: TGTGCCTGGAGCTACGGGGATGAGCAGTTCTTC. It encodes CAWSYGDEQFF. The chain links TRBV30 to TRBJ2-1; perhaps TRBD2 as D (5 bases). CDR1 and CDR2 from the germline V gene are GTSNPN and SVGIG (reference sequence). This CDR3 spans 11 amino acids. V was trimmed by 3 bases and J by 8 bases, leaving 8 bases between them.

Regarding this clonotype: A much larger clone differs from this one at a single base, so this may be a read error. The chain carries TRBV10-2 and TRBJ2-5; 7 bases fit TRBD1. J lost 3 bases, V lost 4 bases, and 8 bases had no gene match. This CDR3 has 15 amino acids. In germline, CDR1 is WSHSY, CDR2 SAAADI. CDR3 loop: CASSAGEGAKETQYF. CDR3 nucleotide sequence: TGCGCCAGCAGTGCTGGCGAGGGGGCGAAAGAGACCCAGTACTTC.

Of note for this clonotype: Its ends do not fully match the called genes, so a read error is possible. The chain recombines TRBV20-1 with TRBJ2-4; possibly TRBD1 for D (6 bases). There are 17 residues in the CDR3. The germline V gene has CDR1 DFQATT and CDR2 SNEGSKA (reference sequence). CDR3 coding DNA: TGCAGTGCTGGAGATCTCAGGTCAGGGGAAGGATGGGACATTCAGTACTTC. It yields the protein CSAGDLRSGEGWDIQYF.

Concerning this clonotype: This may arise from a read error, as a much more abundant clone is one base away. V is TRBV4-1 and J is TRBJ1-1; D unclear. CDR1 and CDR2 (germline): MGHRA, YSYEKL. Trimming took 6 bases from V and 1 from J, leaving 12 bases between them. The CDR3 sequence is 14 residues long. CDR3 nucleotides: TGCGCCAGCAGTCCTGGATTTTCGAACACTGAAGCTTTCTTT. Protein: CASSPGFSNTEAFF.

In the case of this clonotype: Possible read error: a much larger clone is one base away. The V call is TRBV24-1, the J call TRBJ1-5, with D perhaps TRBD1 (5 bases). With 4 bases removed from V and 2 bases from J, the gap between germline ends came to 14 bases. Germline CDR1 KGHDR, CDR2 SFDVKD. The CDR3 extends over 16 amino acids. CDR3 in DNA: TGTGCCACCAGTGACGCCCCAGGGTCGGGCAATCAGCCCCAGCATTTT. Amino acids: CATSDAPGSGNQPQHF.

This clonotype was observed at least ten times. The genes are TRBV4-3 and TRBJ1-5, with D hard to call. The germline V gene has CDR1 LGHNA and CDR2 YSLEER. The CDR3 loop spans 15 amino acids. V lost 4 bases and J lost 0, with 10 bases in between. In DNA, the CDR3 is TGCGCCAGCAGCCCGCGGTCCAGTAGCAATCAGCCCCAGCATTTT. Protein: CASSPRSSSNQPQHF.

V is TRBV7-8 and J is TRBJ1-2; D is unclear. V lost 5 bases to trimming and J lost 1 base, with 8 bases between them. From germline, CDR1 is SGHVS and CDR2 FQNEAQ. This CDR3 is built from 13 residues. The CDR3 coding sequence is TGTGCCAGCAGCCAGAATTTTAACTATGGCTACACCTTC. Residues: CASSQNFNYGYTF.

Ten or more counts support this clonotype. The V gene is TRBV6-5, the J gene TRBJ2-3; no clear D. Germline CDR1 and CDR2: MNHEY and SVGAGI. V lost 4 bases to trimming and J lost 5 bases, with 7 bases between them. This CDR3 is built from 12 residues. The CDR3 region is CASSSFGDTQYF. CDR3 nucleotide sequence: TGTGCCAGCAGTTCCTTTGGAGATACGCAGTATTTT.

This clonotype was picked up a small number of times. The chain employs TRBV2 and TRBJ2-7; a weak D match, TRBD1 (5 bases). Germline values: CDR1 SNHLY, CDR2 FYNNEI. Trimming removed 1 base at V and 8 bases at J, with 18 bases between. The CDR3 spans 15 residues. The CDR3 sequence is CASSEGGHALGKQYF. For the CDR3, the DNA is TGTGCCAGCAGTGAAGGAGGACACGCACTGGGGAAGCAGTACTTC.

The gene calls are TRBV19 and TRBJ2-7; D is tentatively TRBD1 or TRBD2 (5 bases each). The germline V gene encodes CDR1 LNHDA and CDR2 SQIVND (reference sequence). CDR3 length: 16 residues. Trimming removed 4 bases at V and 3 bases at J, with 19 bases between. The CDR3 region is CASSSLTGPPNYEQYF. In nucleotides, the CDR3 is TGTGCCAGTAGTAGTTTGACGGGACCACCCAACTACGAGCAGTACTTC.

The chain is built from TRBV6-5 and TRBJ1-3, with D unresolved. The V end was cut by 0 bases, the J end by 2 bases, with 5 bases between. Germline V gives CDR1 MNHEY, CDR2 SVGAGI. CDR3 length: 14 residues. Here the CDR3 DNA reads TGTGCCAGCAGTTACTCCGGAGCTGGAAACACCATATATTTT. Protein product: CASSYSGAGNTIYF.

In this sample, this clonotype turned up many times. The chain recombines TRBV4-2 with TRBJ2-7; D ambiguous. Germline V gives CDR1 LGHNA, CDR2 YNFKEQ. V gave up 0 bases and J gave up 2 bases, with 2 bases separating them. CDR3 length: 12 residues. CDR3 residues: CASSQDPYEQYF. The CDR3 nucleotides are TGTGCCAGCAGCCAAGATCCCTACGAGCAGTACTTC.

The sample holds a few counts of this clonotype. Sequence at one end of the junction differs from germline and may be a read error. V usage is TRBV7-7 and J usage is TRBJ2-1; maybe TRBD2 (5 bases). The germline V gene encodes CDR1 SSHAT and CDR2 FNYEAQ (reference sequence). The CDR3 length is 16 residues. This chain's CDR3 is CASSLSPARTSNEQFF. As DNA, the CDR3 is TGTGCTAGCAGCTTATCACCGGCTAGGACTTCGAATGAGCAGTTCTTC.

This clonotype was seen more than once but under ten times. The chain combines TRBV2 with TRBJ1-5, with 10 bases identical to TRBD1. The CDR3 is 15 amino acids. Germline V gene data show CDR1 as SNHLY and CDR2 as FYNNEI. The V and J ends lost 4 bases and 7 bases, in that order; junction bases with no gene match: 7. In DNA form, the CDR3 reads TGTGCCAGCAGTGGGTGGACAGGGGGTTTCCAGCCCCAGCATTTT. It specifies CASSGWTGGFQPQHF.

This clonotype was found many times. This chain connects TRBV12-3 or TRBV12-4 to TRBJ2-3; 7 bases agree with TRBD1. With V trimmed by 5 bases and J by 5 bases, 19 bases remained unmatched. The CDR3 covers 18 residues. The chain's CDR3 is CASSPTPDRAELEDTQYF. CDR3 nucleotide sequence: TGTGCCAGCAGTCCAACCCCCGACAGGGCTGAATTAGAAGATACGCAGTATTTT.

The chain is built from TRBV12-3 or TRBV12-4 and TRBJ1-4; TRBD1 might be the D (5 bases). The CDR3 contains 12 residues. V was trimmed by 6 bases and J by 12 bases, leaving 14 bases between them. CDR3 loop: CASSLGGEELFF. The CDR3 DNA reads as TGTGCCAGCAGCCTCGGGGGTGAGGAACTGTTTTTT.

Turning to this clonotype: This sequence may be a read error, since a much larger clone differs from it by one base. The V and J genes are TRBV2 and TRBJ1-4; 7 bases line up with TRBD1. Germline loops: CDR1 SNHLY, CDR2 FYNNEI. This CDR3 contains 16 residues. The CDR3 loop is CASTDRQQGTNEKPFF. The CDR3 nucleotides read TGTGCCAGCACGGATAGACAACAGGGGACTAATGAAAAACCGTTTTTT.

This clonotype showed up many times. V usage is TRBV20-1 and J usage is TRBJ2-2, with 7 bases identical to TRBD2. This CDR3 has 18 amino acids. The germline V gene has CDR1 DFQATT and CDR2 SNEGSKA (reference sequence). V lost 0 bases, J lost 5 bases, and 15 bases stayed unmatched. The CDR3 sequence is CSARDTPGVAGVTGELFF. CDR3 in DNA: TGCAGTGCTAGAGACACTCCCGGGGTGGCGGGGGTAACCGGGGAGCTGTTTTTT.

This clonotype was picked up many times. The chain's CDR3 is CSVYSGTVEPGELFF. The CDR3 DNA sequence: TGCAGCGTCTACTCCGGGACAGTGGAGCCCGGGGAGCTGTTTTTT. The rearrangement joins TRBV29-1 to TRBJ2-2; TRBD1 agrees at 7 bases. Germline CDR1 is SQVTM and CDR2 is ANQGSEA. With V trimmed by 6 bases and J by 6 bases, 13 bases remained unmatched. The CDR3 spans 15 residues.

The chain combines TRBV30 with TRBJ2-7; perhaps TRBD2 as D (6 bases). V was shortened by 4 bases and J by 4 bases, with 11 bases between the two germline ends. Germline values: CDR1 GTSNPN, CDR2 SVGIG (reference sequence). The CDR3 is 12 residues long. The CDR3 nucleotides are TGTGCCTGGAATAGCGGTTTTTACGAGCAGTACTTC. Protein sequence: CAWNSGFYEQYF.